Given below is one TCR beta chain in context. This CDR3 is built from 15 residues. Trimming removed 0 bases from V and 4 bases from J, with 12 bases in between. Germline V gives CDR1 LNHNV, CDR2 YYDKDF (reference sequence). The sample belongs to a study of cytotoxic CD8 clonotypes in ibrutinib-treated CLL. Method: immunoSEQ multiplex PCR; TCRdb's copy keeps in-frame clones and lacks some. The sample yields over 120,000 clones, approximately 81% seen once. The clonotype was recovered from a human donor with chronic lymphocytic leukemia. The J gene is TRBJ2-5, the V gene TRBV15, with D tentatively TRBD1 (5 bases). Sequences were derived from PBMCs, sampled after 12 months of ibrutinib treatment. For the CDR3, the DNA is TGTGCCACCAGCAGAGAGTCTCAGGGTGTAGAGACCCAGTACTTC. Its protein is CATSRESQGVETQYF.